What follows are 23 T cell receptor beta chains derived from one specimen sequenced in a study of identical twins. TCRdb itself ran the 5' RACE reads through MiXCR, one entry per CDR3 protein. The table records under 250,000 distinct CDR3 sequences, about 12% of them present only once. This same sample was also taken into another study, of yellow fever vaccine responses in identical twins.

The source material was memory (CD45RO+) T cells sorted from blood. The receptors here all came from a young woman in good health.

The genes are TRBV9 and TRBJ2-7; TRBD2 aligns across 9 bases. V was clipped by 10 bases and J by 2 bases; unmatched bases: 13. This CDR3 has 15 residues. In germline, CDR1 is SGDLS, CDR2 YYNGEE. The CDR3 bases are TGTGCCGCCCCCATTAGCGGGAGTGGAACCTACGAGCAGTACTTC. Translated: CAAPISGSGTYEQYF.

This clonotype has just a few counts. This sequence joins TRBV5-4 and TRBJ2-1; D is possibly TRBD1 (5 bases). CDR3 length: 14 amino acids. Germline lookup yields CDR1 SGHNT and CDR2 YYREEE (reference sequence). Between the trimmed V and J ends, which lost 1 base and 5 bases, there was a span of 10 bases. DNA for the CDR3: TGTGCCAGCAGCTTGCAGCAGGGCAACAATGAGCAGTTCTTC. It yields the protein CASSLQQGNNEQFF.

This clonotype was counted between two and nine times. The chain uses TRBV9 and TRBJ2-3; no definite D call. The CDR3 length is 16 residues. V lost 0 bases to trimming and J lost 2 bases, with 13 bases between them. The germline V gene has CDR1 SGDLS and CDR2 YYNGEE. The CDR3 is CASSVGVDLFTDTQYF. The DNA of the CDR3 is TGTGCCAGCAGCGTAGGCGTCGATTTGTTCACAGATACGCAGTATTTT. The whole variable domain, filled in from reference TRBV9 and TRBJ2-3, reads DSGVTQTPKHLITATGQRVTLRCSPRSGDLSVYWYQQSLDQGLQFLIQYYNGEERAKGNILERFSAQQFPDLHSELNLSSLELGDSALYFCASSVGVDLFTDTQYFGPGTRLTVL.

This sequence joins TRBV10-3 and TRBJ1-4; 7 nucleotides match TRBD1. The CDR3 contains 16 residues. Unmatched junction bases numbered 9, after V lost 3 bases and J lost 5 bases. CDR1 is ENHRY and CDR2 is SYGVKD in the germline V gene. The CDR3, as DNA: TGTGCCATCAGTGATTTCTATGGGGGACAGAATGAAAAACTGTTTTTT. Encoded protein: CAISDFYGGQNEKLFF.

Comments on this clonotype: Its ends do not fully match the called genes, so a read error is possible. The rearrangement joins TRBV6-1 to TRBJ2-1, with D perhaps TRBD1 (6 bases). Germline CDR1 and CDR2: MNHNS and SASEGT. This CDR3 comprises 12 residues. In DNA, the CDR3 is TGTGCCAGCAGTAAAGCCGGGACACAGCAGTTCTTC. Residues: CASSKAGTQQFF.

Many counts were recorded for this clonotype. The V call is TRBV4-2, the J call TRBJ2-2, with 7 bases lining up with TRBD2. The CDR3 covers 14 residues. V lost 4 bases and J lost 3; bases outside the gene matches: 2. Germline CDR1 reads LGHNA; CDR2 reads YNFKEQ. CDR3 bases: TGTGCCAGCAGCCTCAGCGGGGACACCGGGGAGCTGTTTTTT. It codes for CASSLSGDTGELFF.

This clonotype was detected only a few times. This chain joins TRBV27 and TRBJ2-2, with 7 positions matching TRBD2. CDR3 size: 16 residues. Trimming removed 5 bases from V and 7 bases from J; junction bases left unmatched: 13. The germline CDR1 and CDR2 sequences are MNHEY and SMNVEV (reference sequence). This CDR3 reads CASSGRSGTGGGELFF. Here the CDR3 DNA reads TGTGCCAGCAGTGGGAGGTCCGGGACGGGGGGCGGGGAGCTGTTTTTT.

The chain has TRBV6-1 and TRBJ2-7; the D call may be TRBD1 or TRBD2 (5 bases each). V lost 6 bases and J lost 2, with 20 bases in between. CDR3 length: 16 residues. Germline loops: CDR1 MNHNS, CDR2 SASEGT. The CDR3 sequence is CASRANRGHSTYEQYF. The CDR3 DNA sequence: TGTGCCAGCAGAGCTAACCGGGGCCACTCCACCTACGAGCAGTACTTC.

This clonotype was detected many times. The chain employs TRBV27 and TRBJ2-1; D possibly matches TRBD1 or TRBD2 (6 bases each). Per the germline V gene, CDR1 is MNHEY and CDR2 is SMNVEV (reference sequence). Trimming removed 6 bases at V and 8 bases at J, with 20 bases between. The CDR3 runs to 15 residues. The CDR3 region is CASSRTRKGGDEQFF. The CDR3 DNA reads TGTGCCAGCAGCCGTACTAGAAAGGGGGGCGATGAGCAGTTCTTC.

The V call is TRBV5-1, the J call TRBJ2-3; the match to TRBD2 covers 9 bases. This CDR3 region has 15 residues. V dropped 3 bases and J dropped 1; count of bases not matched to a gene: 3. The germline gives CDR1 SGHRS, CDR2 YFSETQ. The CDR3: CASSSRTSGTDTQYF. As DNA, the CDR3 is TGCGCCAGCAGCTCCAGGACTAGCGGCACAGATACGCAGTATTTT. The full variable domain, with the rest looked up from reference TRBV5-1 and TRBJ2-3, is KAGVTQTPRYLIKTRGQQVTLSCSPISGHRSVSWYQQTPGQGLQFLFEYFSETQRNKGNFPGRFSGRQFSNSRSEMNVSTLELGDSALYLCASSSRTSGTDTQYFGPGTRLTVL.

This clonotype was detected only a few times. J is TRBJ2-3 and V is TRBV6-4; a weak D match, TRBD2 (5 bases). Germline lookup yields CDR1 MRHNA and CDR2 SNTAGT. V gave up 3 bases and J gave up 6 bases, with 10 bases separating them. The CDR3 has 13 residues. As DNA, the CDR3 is TGTGCCAGCAGTGATACTAGGCACGATACGCAGTATTTT. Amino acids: CASSDTRHDTQYF.

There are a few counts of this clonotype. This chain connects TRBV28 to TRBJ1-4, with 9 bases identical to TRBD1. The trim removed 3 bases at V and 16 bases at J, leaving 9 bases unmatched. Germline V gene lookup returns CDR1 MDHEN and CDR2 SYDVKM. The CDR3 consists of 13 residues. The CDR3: CASSLGWTGASFF. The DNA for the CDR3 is TGTGCCAGCAGTTTGGGTTGGACAGGGGCGTCGTTTTTT.

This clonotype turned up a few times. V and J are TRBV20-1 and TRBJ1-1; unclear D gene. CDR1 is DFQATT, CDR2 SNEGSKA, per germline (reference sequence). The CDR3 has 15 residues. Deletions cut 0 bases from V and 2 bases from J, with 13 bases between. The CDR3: CSARDPRSLNTEAFF. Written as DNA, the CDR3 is TGCAGTGCTAGAGATCCCAGGTCGCTAAACACTGAAGCTTTCTTT.

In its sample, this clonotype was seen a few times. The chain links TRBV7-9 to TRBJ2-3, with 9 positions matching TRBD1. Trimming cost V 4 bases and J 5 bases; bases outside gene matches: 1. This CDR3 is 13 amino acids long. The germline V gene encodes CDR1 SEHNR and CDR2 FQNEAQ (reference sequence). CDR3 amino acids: CASSSTGGDTQYF. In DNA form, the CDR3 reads TGTGCCAGCAGCTCGACAGGGGGAGATACGCAGTATTTT.

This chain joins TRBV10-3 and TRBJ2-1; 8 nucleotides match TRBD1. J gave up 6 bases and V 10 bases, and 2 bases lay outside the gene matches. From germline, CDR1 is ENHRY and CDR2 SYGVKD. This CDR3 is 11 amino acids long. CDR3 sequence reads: CATGTGNEQFF. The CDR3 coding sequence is TGTGCCACAGGGACAGGCAATGAGCAGTTCTTC.

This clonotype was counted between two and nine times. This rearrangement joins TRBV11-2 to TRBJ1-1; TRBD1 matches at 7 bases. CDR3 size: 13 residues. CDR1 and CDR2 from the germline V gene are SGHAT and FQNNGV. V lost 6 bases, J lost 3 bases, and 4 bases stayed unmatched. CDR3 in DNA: TGTGCCAGCAGGGTAGACAGGGACACTGAAGCTTTCTTT. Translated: CASRVDRDTEAFF.

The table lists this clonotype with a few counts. CDR3 loop: CASSLVGVGTEAFF. Here the CDR3 DNA reads TGTGCCAGCAGTTTAGTAGGGGTGGGCACTGAAGCTTTCTTT. The V gene is TRBV27, the J gene TRBJ1-1, with D tentatively TRBD1 (5 bases). Germline V gene data show CDR1 as MNHEY and CDR2 as SMNVEV (reference sequence). V was pared by 2 bases and J by 4 bases, with 11 bases between. The CDR3 totals 14 residues.

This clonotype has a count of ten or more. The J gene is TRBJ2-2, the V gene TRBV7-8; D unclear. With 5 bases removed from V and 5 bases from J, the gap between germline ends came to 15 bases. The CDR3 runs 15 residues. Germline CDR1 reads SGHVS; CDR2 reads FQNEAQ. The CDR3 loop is CASSPGAKRTGELFF. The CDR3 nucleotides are TGTGCCAGCAGCCCCGGCGCAAAGAGGACCGGGGAGCTGTTTTTT.

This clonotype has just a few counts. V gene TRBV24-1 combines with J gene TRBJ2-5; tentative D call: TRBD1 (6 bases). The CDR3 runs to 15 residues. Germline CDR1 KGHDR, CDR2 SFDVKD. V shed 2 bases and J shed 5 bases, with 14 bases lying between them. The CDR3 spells CATSDYTGIAETQYF. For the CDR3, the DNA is TGTGCCACCAGTGATTATACAGGGATAGCGGAGACCCAGTACTTC.

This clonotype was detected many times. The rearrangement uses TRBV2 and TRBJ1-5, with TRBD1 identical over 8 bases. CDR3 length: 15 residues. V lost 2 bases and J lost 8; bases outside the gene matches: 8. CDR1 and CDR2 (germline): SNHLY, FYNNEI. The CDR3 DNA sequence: TGTGCCAGCAGTGAACGGGGACAGGTCGGAAAGCCCCAGCATTTT. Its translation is CASSERGQVGKPQHF.

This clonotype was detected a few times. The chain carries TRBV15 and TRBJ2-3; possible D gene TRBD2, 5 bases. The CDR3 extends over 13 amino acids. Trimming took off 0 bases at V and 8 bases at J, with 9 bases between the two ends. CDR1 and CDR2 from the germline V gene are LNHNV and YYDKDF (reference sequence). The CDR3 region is CATSRDIGGTQYF. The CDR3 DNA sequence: TGTGCCACCAGCAGAGATATCGGAGGTACGCAGTATTTT.

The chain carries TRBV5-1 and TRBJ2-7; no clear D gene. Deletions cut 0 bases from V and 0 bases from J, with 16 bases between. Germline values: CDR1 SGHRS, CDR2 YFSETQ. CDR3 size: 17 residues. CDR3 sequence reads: CASSLGLRISSSYEQYF. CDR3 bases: TGCGCCAGCAGCTTGGGCCTTAGGATTTCCTCCTCCTACGAGCAGTACTTC.

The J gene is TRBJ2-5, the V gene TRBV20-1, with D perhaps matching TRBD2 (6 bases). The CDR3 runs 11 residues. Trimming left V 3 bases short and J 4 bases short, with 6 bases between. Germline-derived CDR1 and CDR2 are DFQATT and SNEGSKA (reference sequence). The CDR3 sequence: CSARGGETQYF. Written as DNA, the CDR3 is TGCAGTGCTAGGGGGGGAGAGACCCAGTACTTC.